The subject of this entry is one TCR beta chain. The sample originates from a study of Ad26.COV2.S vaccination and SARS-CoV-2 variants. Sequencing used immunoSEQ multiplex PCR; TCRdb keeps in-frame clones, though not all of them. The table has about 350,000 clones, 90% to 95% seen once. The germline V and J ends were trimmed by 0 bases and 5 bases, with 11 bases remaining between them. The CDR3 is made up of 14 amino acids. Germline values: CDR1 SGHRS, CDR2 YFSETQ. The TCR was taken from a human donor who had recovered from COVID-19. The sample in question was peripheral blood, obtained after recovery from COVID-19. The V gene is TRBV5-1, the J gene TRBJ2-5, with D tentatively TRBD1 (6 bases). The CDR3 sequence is CASSLGGGSETQYF. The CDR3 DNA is TGCGCCAGCAGCTTGGGAGGGGGTTCTGAGACCCAGTACTTC.